What follows are 29 T cell receptor beta chains derived from one specimen sequenced in a study of CD8 T cells in ankylosing spondylitis. Study-wide findings and caveats: Blood from ankylosing spondylitis patients appeared to carry a characteristic roughly 8-variant TCR beta motif.

TCRdb fed the 5' RACE reads into MiXCR, producing one record per CDR3 protein. The repertoire includes about 840,000 distinct CDR3 sequences, 10% to 15% of them detected once, and approximately 0.51% sits in the top ten. Their cognate antigens are unknown. The material sequenced was blood, either unsorted or a sorted T cell fraction (not recorded which). The receptors originated from a male donor with ankylosing spondylitis.

This clonotype was picked up a small number of times. The chain links TRBV20-1 to TRBJ2-7; D possibly corresponds to TRBD2 (6 bases). From germline, CDR1 is DFQATT and CDR2 SNEGSKA (reference sequence). The CDR3 is made up of 14 amino acids. Trimming took 7 bases from V and 4 from J, leaving 20 bases between them. Here the CDR3 DNA reads TGCAGTGTGGGGGGAACTCCCACTGCTTACGAGCAGTACTTC. Translating gives CSVGGTPTAYEQYF.

This clonotype was recorded many times. The rearrangement joins TRBV5-1 to TRBJ1-1; 8 nucleotides match TRBD1. CDR1 SGHRS and CDR2 YFSETQ come from the germline V gene. With 0 bases clipped from V and 8 bases from J, the junction kept 3 bases outside the gene matches. CDR3 length equals 13 residues. In DNA form, the CDR3 reads TGCGCCAGCAGCTTGGAGGACAGGGCCGAAGCTTTCTTT. Protein sequence: CASSLEDRAEAFF.

The chain combines TRBV28 with TRBJ2-2; 8 positions match TRBD1. The CDR3 loop spans 16 amino acids. V was clipped by 5 bases and J by 1 base; unmatched bases: 6. The V gene's germline CDR1 is MDHEN and CDR2 SYDVKM. Written as DNA, the CDR3 is TGTGCCAGCAGTCCTGGGGACAGGAGGAACACCGGGGAGCTGTTTTTT. Amino acids: CASSPGDRRNTGELFF. The full variable domain, its missing parts supplied by reference TRBV28 and TRBJ2-2, is DVKVTQSSRYLVKRTGEKVFLECVQDMDHENMFWYRQDPGLGLRLIYFSYDVKMKEKGDIPEGYSVSREKKERFSLILESASTNQTSMYLCASSPGDRRNTGELFFGEGSRLTVL.

This clonotype was observed many times. The DNA for the CDR3 is TGCGTGGTCCAGCGGGGGGGCAGTGACACCGGGGAGCTGTTTTTT. It codes for CVVQRGGSDTGELFF. The gene calls are TRBV20-1 and TRBJ2-2; 10 positions match TRBD2. Per germline, CDR1 DFQATT and CDR2 SNEGSKA (reference sequence). The CDR3 extends over 15 amino acids.

This clonotype was seen a few times. The chain carries TRBV20-1 and TRBJ1-2, with D perhaps TRBD1 (6 bases). CDR3 size: 14 residues. Per germline, CDR1 DFQATT and CDR2 SNEGSKA (reference sequence). The V and J ends lost 3 bases and 0 bases respectively, with 11 bases between them. In DNA, the CDR3 is TGCAGTGCTAGTCTAAGACAGGCTAACTATGGCTACACCTTC. Amino acids: CSASLRQANYGYTF.

This clonotype appeared many times. V gene TRBV7-3 combines with J gene TRBJ2-3; 8 nucleotides line up with TRBD2. Germline V lookup: CDR1 SGHTA, CDR2 FQGTGA. V gave up 4 bases and J gave up 4 bases; unmatched junction bases: 4. This CDR3 is built from 14 residues. CDR3 coding DNA: TGTGCCAGCAGCTCCTCGACTAGCGCAGATACGCAGTATTTT. Translating gives CASSSSTSADTQYF.

This clonotype was picked up many times. This CDR3 is CASSYRQGGYEQYF. In DNA, the CDR3 is TGCGCCAGCAGCTATCGACAGGGAGGCTACGAGCAGTACTTC. This chain joins TRBV5-1 and TRBJ2-7; TRBD1 is a possible D gene (7 bases). Between the trimmed V and J ends, which lost 3 bases and 3 bases, there was a span of 13 bases. The CDR3 length is 14 residues. Per the germline V gene, CDR1 is SGHRS and CDR2 is YFSETQ.

This clonotype was observed at least ten times. V is TRBV6-1 and J is TRBJ2-5; D gene uncertain. V lost 6 bases to trimming and J lost 0 bases, with 8 bases between them. Looked up from germline, CDR1 is MNHNS and CDR2 is SASEGT. CDR3 length: 13 residues. CDR3 sequence: CASSPQHQETQYF. Here the CDR3 DNA reads TGTGCCAGCAGCCCCCAGCACCAAGAGACCCAGTACTTC.

This clonotype showed up many times. The chain recombines TRBV29-1 with TRBJ2-1; no reliable D call. This CDR3 is built from 13 residues. The V end was cut by 4 bases, the J end by 4 bases, with 11 bases between. In germline, CDR1 is SQVTM, CDR2 ANQGSEA. The CDR3 loop is CSVGGRPYNEQFF. CDR3 DNA sequence: TGCAGCGTTGGGGGTCGGCCTTACAATGAGCAGTTCTTC.

This sequence joins TRBV20-1 and TRBJ2-7, with TRBD1 identical over 9 bases. The V gene end was trimmed by 2 bases and the J gene end by 2 bases; junction bases not matched to a gene: 4. Germline V CDR1 and CDR2: DFQATT, SNEGSKA (reference sequence). This CDR3 contains 14 residues. The CDR3 nucleotides are TGCAGTGCTAGACGTGGACAGGGGCCCTACGAGCAGTACTTC. Its translation: CSARRGQGPYEQYF.

The rearrangement joins TRBV20-1 to TRBJ2-1, with D uncertain. Between the trimmed V and J ends, which lost 6 bases and 7 bases, there was a span of 16 bases. CDR1 DFQATT and CDR2 SNEGSKA come from the germline V gene (reference sequence). The CDR3 has 13 amino acids. The CDR3 nucleotides read TGCAGTGCCCCGCCCACCACCAAAAATGAGCAGTTCTTC. It codes for CSAPPTTKNEQFF.

This clonotype was counted many times. This chain connects TRBV5-1 to TRBJ2-2, with D maybe TRBD2 (7 bases). Germline CDR1 and CDR2: SGHRS and YFSETQ. Trimming stripped 1 base from V and 2 bases from J, with 9 bases between. There are 15 residues in the CDR3. This CDR3 is CASSLRGANTGELFF. The DNA for the CDR3 is TGCGCCAGCAGCTTGCGGGGGGCTAACACCGGGGAGCTGTTTTTT.

This clonotype has just a few counts. V gene TRBV20-1 combines with J gene TRBJ1-1; no clear D. The CDR3 contains 14 residues. Per germline, CDR1 DFQATT and CDR2 SNEGSKA (reference sequence). V dropped 6 bases and J dropped 5 bases, with 19 bases sitting between them. As DNA, the CDR3 is TGCAGTGCCACTCCGGACGTTGGATATACTGAAGCTTTCTTT. This encodes CSATPDVGYTEAFF.

This chain connects TRBV10-3 to TRBJ1-2; 7 bases map to TRBD1. This CDR3 spans 15 amino acids. The germline gives CDR1 ENHRY, CDR2 SYGVKD. J lost 3 bases, V lost 5 bases, and 9 bases had no gene match. This CDR3 is CAISKLQGGDYGYTF. The CDR3 nucleotides are TGTGCCATCAGTAAACTCCAGGGGGGCGACTATGGCTACACCTTC.

V usage is TRBV7-8 and J usage is TRBJ2-3; TRBD2 matches 11 bases. Germline CDR1 and CDR2: SGHVS and FQNEAQ. The CDR3 runs 15 residues. With V trimmed by 4 bases and J by 6 bases, 6 bases remained unmatched. For the CDR3, the DNA is TGTGCCAGCAGCTCTCTACTAGCGGGGGCGGATACGCAGTATTTT. Translation gives CASSSLLAGADTQYF.

The V call is TRBV4-3, the J call TRBJ2-6, with 8 bases identical to TRBD1. The ends lost 4 bases at V and 2 bases at J; junction bases unmatched: 10. The CDR3 covers 18 residues. Germline V gene data show CDR1 as LGHNA and CDR2 as YSLEER. In nucleotides, the CDR3 is TGCGCCAGCAGCCCTCAGGGGGCTGACGGGCCTGGGGCCAACGTCCTGACTTTC. This gives the protein CASSPQGADGPGANVLTF.

This clonotype was recorded at least ten times. In nucleotides, the CDR3 is TGCGCCAGCAGCTTTTCCCGACAGAACACTGAAGCTTTCTTT. Its protein is CASSFSRQNTEAFF. The V gene is TRBV5-1, the J gene TRBJ1-1, with D unclear. In germline, CDR1 is SGHRS, CDR2 YFSETQ. The CDR3 is 14 residues long. The V gene lost 2 bases and the J gene lost 1 base, with 9 bases spanning the gap.

In this sample, this clonotype turned up a few times. The J gene is TRBJ1-6, the V gene TRBV6-5; TRBD1 is a possible D gene (6 bases). V shed 0 bases and J shed 6 bases, with 12 bases lying between them. Germline CDR1 and CDR2: MNHEY and SVGAGI. This CDR3 contains 16 residues. In DNA form, the CDR3 reads TGTGCCAGCAGTTACTCGATCAAGGGGGGTAATTCACCCCTCCACTTT. Its protein product is CASSYSIKGGNSPLHF.

This clonotype was observed a handful of times. The rearrangement links TRBV20-1 to TRBJ2-7, with 9 positions matching TRBD1. The CDR3 sequence is 13 residues long. The V and J ends lost 6 bases and 2 bases, in that order; junction bases with no gene match: 5. Germline CDR1 reads DFQATT; CDR2 reads SNEGSKA (reference sequence). This chain's CDR3 is CSASGTGPYEQYF. DNA for the CDR3: TGCAGTGCGTCCGGGACAGGGCCCTACGAGCAGTACTTC.

The V call is TRBV15, the J call TRBJ2-7; 8 bases align to TRBD1. The trim removed 5 bases at V and 5 bases at J, leaving 11 bases unmatched. Germline CDR1 is LNHNV and CDR2 is YYDKDF (reference sequence). CDR3 length equals 15 residues. The CDR3 region is CATSLPDRAIDEQYF. For the CDR3, the DNA is TGTGCCACCAGCCTCCCGGACAGGGCAATCGACGAGCAGTACTTC.

This chain links TRBV20-1 with TRBJ1-5; the D is unclear. The CDR3 spans 12 residues. The V end lost 5 bases, the J end lost 6 bases, and 11 bases lay between the germline ends. In germline, CDR1 is DFQATT, CDR2 SNEGSKA (reference sequence). This chain's CDR3 is CSASSPSQPQHF. Written as DNA, the CDR3 is TGCAGTGCTTCAAGCCCTTCTCAGCCCCAGCATTTT.

In regard to this clonotype: The junction departs from germline at one end; a sequencing error may be responsible. The chain joins TRBV11-1 to TRBJ2-5; D possibly corresponds to TRBD2 (6 bases). This CDR3 has 15 residues. Germline values: CDR1 SGHAT, CDR2 FQDESV (reference sequence). CDR3 sequence: CASSPGRDCGEIHCF. The CDR3 DNA reads TGTGCCAGCAGCCCGGGGCGCGACTGCGGGGAGATCCATTGCTTC.

This chain connects TRBV15 to TRBJ2-7; tentatively, D is TRBD1 (6 bases). The length of the CDR3 is 14 residues. Germline V lookup: CDR1 LNHNV, CDR2 YYDKDF (reference sequence). The germline V and J ends were trimmed by 9 bases and 4 bases, with 19 bases remaining between them. CDR3 DNA sequence: TGTGCCACTTCTACGGACAGAGGACCGTACGAGCAGTACTTC. This gives the protein CATSTDRGPYEQYF.

The chain combines TRBV7-2 with TRBJ1-2; 10 bases match TRBD1. From germline, CDR1 is SGHTA and CDR2 FQGNSA. The V segment lost 3 bases and the J segment 6 bases; nucleotides outside the gene matches: 7. The CDR3 runs to 15 residues. As DNA, the CDR3 is TGTGCCAGCAGCTTCATCGGACAGGGGGTTGATGGCTACACCTTC. It is translated as CASSFIGQGVDGYTF.

The chain joins TRBV20-1 to TRBJ2-1, with D perhaps TRBD1 or TRBD2 (5 bases each). Germline assignment: CDR1 DFQATT and CDR2 SNEGSKA (reference sequence). The germline V and J ends were trimmed by 5 bases and 4 bases, with 18 bases remaining between them. The CDR3 extends over 15 amino acids. CDR3 in amino acids: CSALNLLGPYNEQFF. The CDR3 DNA reads TGCAGTGCTTTGAATTTGTTGGGACCGTACAATGAGCAGTTCTTC.

Ten or more counts support this clonotype. The chain recombines TRBV29-1 with TRBJ2-3; perhaps TRBD1 as D (6 bases). This CDR3 comprises 12 residues. Trimming removed 6 bases from V and 2 bases from J, with 9 bases in between. Germline CDR1 reads SQVTM; CDR2 reads ANQGSEA. For the CDR3, the DNA is TGCAGCGTCTCAGGGGCCACAGATACGCAGTATTTT. Protein sequence: CSVSGATDTQYF.

The J gene is TRBJ2-6, the V gene TRBV5-5; TRBD1 matches at 7 bases. The CDR3 has 17 residues. Trimming removed 4 bases from V and 0 bases from J; junction bases left unmatched: 7. The germline CDR1 and CDR2 sequences are SGHKS and YYEKEE (reference sequence). Here the CDR3 reads CASSLQGTSSGANVLTF. For the CDR3, the DNA is TGTGCCAGCAGCCTACAGGGGACCAGCTCTGGGGCCAACGTCCTGACTTTC.

This clonotype was found a few times. The chain recombines TRBV5-5 with TRBJ1-1, with 8 bases identical to TRBD1. Germline CDR1 SGHKS, CDR2 YYEKEE (reference sequence). The length of the CDR3 is 15 residues. V was clipped by 3 bases and J by 5 bases; unmatched bases: 9. The CDR3 bases are TGTGCCAGCAGCTGGCGGACAGGGAGTAATACTGAAGCTTTCTTT. Protein: CASSWRTGSNTEAFF.

There are a few counts of this clonotype. The CDR3 region has the DNA TGCGCCAGCAGCCAAGTCGCGGGACAGGGGATGGATACGCAGTATTTT. Translated, it gives CASSQVAGQGMDTQYF. The genes are TRBV5-1 and TRBJ2-3; 10 nucleotides align to TRBD1. Germline trimming cut 4 bases from V and 6 bases from J; bases unmatched to any gene: 11. CDR3 length: 16 residues. Germline V gene sequence: CDR1 SGHRS, CDR2 YFSETQ.